Listed here are 5 T cell receptor beta chains from one sample, sequenced in a study of blood T cell repertoires in COVID-19. The data were produced by immunoSEQ multiplex PCR, yet TCRdb's version contains in-frame clones alone and is incomplete. The sample contains a few hundred thousand clones, approximately 80% of which appear only once. The specimen was peripheral blood. The receptors come from a man older than 75 with acute or convalescent COVID-19.

J is TRBJ1-4 and V is TRBV6-5; tentative D call: TRBD1 (6 bases). The CDR3 is 14 residues long. The V end lost 6 bases, the J end lost 5 bases, and 13 bases lay between the germline ends. The germline V gene encodes CDR1 MNHEY and CDR2 SVGAGI. The CDR3 nucleotides are TGTGCCAGCAGAGCGGGACACCTAAATGAAAAACTGTTTTTT. Its translation: CASRAGHLNEKLFF.

V usage is TRBV24-1 and J usage is TRBJ2-2; D is undetermined. CDR3 length: 18 residues. Germline loops: CDR1 KGHDR, CDR2 SFDVKD. Between the trimmed V and J ends, which lost 2 bases and 1 base, there was a span of 16 bases. The CDR3 DNA sequence: TGTGCCACCAGTGATTCCGCCAGGCCGCCAATGAACACCGGGGAGCTGTTTTTT. It is translated as CATSDSARPPMNTGELFF.

This chain uses TRBV27 with TRBJ1-1, with D unresolved. V gave up 4 bases and J gave up 9 bases, with 9 bases separating them. Germline CDR1 MNHEY, CDR2 SMNVEV (reference sequence). The CDR3 runs to 11 residues. CDR3 bases: TGTGCCAGCAGTTCCAGGTTGCAAGCTTTCTTT. It is translated as CASSSRLQAFF.

J is TRBJ2-1 and V is TRBV6-4, with D unclear. V lost 4 bases to trimming and J lost 5 bases, with 9 bases between them. Germline lookup yields CDR1 MRHNA and CDR2 SNTAGT. This CDR3 region has 13 residues. DNA for the CDR3: TGTGCCAGCAGTGTAGAGGCGAACAATGAGCAGTTCTTC. It encodes CASSVEANNEQFF.

Comment on this clone: The sample holds other DNA sequences that translate to the same CDR3. This chain joins TRBV2 and TRBJ1-5; the match to TRBD1 covers 7 bases. J lost 2 bases, V lost 7 bases, and 5 bases had no gene match. Germline V lookup: CDR1 SNHLY, CDR2 FYNNEI. The CDR3 sequence is 14 residues long. The CDR3 DNA sequence: TGTGCCAGCAATCCTGACAGGGGCAATCAGCCCCAGCATTTT. It yields the protein CASNPDRGNQPQHF.